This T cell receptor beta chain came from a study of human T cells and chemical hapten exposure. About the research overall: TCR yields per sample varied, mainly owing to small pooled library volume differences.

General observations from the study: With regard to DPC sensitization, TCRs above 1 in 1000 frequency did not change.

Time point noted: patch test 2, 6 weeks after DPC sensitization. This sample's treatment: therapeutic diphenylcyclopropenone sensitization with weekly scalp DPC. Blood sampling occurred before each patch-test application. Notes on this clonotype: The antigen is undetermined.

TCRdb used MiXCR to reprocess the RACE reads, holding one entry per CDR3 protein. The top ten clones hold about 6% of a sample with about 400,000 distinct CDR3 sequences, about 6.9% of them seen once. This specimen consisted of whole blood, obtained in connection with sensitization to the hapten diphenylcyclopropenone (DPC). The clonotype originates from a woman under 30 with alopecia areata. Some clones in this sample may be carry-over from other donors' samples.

The CDR3 sequence is CASVTRWGPPNNQPQHF. CDR3 DNA: TGTGCCAGCGTCACCCGTTGGGGACCGCCGAACAATCAGCCCCAGCATTTT. The chain joins TRBV28 to TRBJ1-5; D is perhaps TRBD1 (5 bases). Trimming left V 8 bases short and J 3 bases short, with 23 bases between. The V gene's germline CDR1 is MDHEN and CDR2 SYDVKM. The CDR3 extends over 17 amino acids. The full variable domain, in which reference TRBV28 and TRBJ1-5 provide the parts outside the CDR3, is DVKVTQSSRYLVKRTGEKVFLECVQDMDHENMFWYRQDPGLGLRLIYFSYDVKMKEKGDIPEGYSVSREKKERFSLILESASTNQTSMYLCASVTRWGPPNNQPQHFGDGTRLSIL.